The present entry profiles one TCR beta chain with its context. Researchers ran the PCR with 60 Vbeta and 13 Jbeta primers. Sequenced by immunoSEQ multiplex PCR; TCRdb stores in-frame clones only, minus some. The data show some 150,000 clones, almost 80% seen once. The sample originates from a study of cytomegalovirus exposure and HLA in healthy donors. This CDR3 contains 14 residues. Germline V lookup: CDR1 SGHDT, CDR2 YYEEEE. The V end was cut by 1 base, the J end by 4 bases, with 11 bases between. J is TRBJ1-2 and V is TRBV5-6; unclear D gene. The receptor was derived from a woman aged 50 to 60 in good health and CMV-seronegative. Sequenced sample: PBMCs. CDR3: CASSLSGPRYGYTF. The CDR3 DNA sequence: TGTGCCAGCAGCTTGAGTGGGCCTCGCTATGGCTACACCTTC.